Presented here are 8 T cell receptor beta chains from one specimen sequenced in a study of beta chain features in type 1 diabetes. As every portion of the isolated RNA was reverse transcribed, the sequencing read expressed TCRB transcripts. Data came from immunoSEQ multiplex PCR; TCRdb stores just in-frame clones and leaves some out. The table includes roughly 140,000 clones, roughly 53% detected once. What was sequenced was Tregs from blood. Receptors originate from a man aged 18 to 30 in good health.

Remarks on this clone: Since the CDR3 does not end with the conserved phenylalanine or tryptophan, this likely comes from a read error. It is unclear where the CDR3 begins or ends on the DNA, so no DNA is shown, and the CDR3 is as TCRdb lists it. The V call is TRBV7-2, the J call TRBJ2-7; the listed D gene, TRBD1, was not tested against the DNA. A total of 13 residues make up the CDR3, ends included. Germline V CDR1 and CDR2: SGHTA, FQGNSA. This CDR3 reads CASSRGKDRVISR.

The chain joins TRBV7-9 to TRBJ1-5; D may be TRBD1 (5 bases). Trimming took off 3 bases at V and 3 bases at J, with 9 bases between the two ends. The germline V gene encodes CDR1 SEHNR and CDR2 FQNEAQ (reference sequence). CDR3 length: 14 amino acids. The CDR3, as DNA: TGTGCCAGCAGCTTTGTAGGGGACAATCAGCCCCAGCATTTT. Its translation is CASSFVGDNQPQHF.

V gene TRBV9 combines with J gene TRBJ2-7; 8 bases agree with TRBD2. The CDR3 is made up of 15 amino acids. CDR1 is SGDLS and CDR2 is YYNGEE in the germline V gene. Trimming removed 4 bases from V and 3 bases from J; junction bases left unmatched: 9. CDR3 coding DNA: TGTGCCAGCAGCCTAGGAAGCGGGGGCTACTACGAGCAGTACTTC. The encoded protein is CASSLGSGGYYEQYF.

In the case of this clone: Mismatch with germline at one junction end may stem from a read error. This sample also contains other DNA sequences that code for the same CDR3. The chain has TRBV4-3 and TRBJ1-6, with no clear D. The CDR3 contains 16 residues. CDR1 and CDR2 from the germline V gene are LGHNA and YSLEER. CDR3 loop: CASSPFHGLSNSPLHF. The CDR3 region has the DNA TGCGCCAGCAGCCCCTTCCATGGGCTATCGAATTCCCCCCTCCACTTT.

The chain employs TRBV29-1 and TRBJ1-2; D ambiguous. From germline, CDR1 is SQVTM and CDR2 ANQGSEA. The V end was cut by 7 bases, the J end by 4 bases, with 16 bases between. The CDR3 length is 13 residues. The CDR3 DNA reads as TGCAGCGGCACGGGAGCCCCGGGCTATGGCTACACCTTC. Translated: CSGTGAPGYGYTF. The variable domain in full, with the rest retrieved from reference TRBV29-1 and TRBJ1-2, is SAVISQKPSRDICQRGTSLTIQCQVDSQVTMMFWYRQQPGQSLTLIATANQGSEATYESGFVIDKFPISRPNLTFSTLTVSNMSPEDSSIYLCSGTGAPGYGYTFGSGTRLTVV.

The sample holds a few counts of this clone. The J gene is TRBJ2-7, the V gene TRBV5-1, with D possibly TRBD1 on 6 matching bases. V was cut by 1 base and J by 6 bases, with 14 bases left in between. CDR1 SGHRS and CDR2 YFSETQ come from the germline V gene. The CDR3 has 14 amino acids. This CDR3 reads CASSLRQGWFEQYF. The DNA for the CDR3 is TGCGCCAGCAGCTTGAGGCAGGGGTGGTTCGAGCAGTACTTC.

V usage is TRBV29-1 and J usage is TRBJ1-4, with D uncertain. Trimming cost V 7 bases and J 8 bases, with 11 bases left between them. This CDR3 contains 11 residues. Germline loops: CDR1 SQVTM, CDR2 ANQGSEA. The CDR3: CSALRTEKLFF. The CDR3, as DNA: TGCAGCGCCTTGAGAACCGAAAAACTGTTTTTT.

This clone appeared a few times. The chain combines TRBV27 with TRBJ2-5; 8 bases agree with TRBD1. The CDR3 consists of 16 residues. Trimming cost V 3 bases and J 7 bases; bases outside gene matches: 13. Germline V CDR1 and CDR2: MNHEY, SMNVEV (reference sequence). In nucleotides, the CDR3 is TGTGCCAGCAGTTTCCTCGGACAGGGTAAAAAACGGACCCAGTACTTC. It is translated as CASSFLGQGKKRTQYF.